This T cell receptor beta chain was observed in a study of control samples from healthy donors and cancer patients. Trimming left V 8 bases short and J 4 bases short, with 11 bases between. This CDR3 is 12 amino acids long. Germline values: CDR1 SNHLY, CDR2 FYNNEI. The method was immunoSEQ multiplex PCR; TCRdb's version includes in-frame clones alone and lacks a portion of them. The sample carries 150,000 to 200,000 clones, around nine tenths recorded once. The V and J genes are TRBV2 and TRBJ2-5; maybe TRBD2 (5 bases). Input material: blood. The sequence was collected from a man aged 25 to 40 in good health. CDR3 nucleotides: TGTGCCAGCGAGCGGAGAAGAGAGACCCAGTACTTC. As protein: CASERRRETQYF.